This passage covers 14 T cell receptor beta chains from one sample sequenced in a study of T-cell reconstitution after alpha-beta-depleted transplantation in children. For TCRbeta, the library was prepared with unique molecular identifiers. TCRdb analysed the PCR reads with MiXCR anew, one entry per CDR3 protein. The sample consists of around 450,000 distinct CDR3 sequences, under 20% of them appearing once. Material: PBMCs, mostly from graft donor cells, obtained 360 days after TCRalphabeta/CD19-depleted stem cell transplant. The receptors were gathered from a boy under three years old who had a stem cell transplant for Wiskott-Aldrich syndrome, so the T cells may come from the graft donor.

This clonotype was detected only a few times. The rearrangement links TRBV9 to TRBJ2-1, with TRBD2 matching over 11 bases. In germline, CDR1 is SGDLS, CDR2 YYNGEE. This CDR3 region has 16 residues. Trimming cost V 1 base and J 5 bases; bases outside gene matches: 5. CDR3 nucleotides: TGTGCCAGCAGCGTAAACCTAGCGGGAGGCGACAATGAGCAGTTCTTC. This encodes CASSVNLAGGDNEQFF.

V usage is TRBV7-9 and J usage is TRBJ2-2, with D tentatively TRBD2 (6 bases). In germline, CDR1 is SEHNR, CDR2 FQNEAQ (reference sequence). Trimming removed 1 base at V and 3 bases at J, with 12 bases between. The CDR3 loop spans 16 amino acids. CDR3 amino acids: CASSLGTGLYTGELFF. In DNA form, the CDR3 reads TGTGCCAGCAGCTTAGGGACGGGACTGTACACCGGGGAGCTGTTTTTT.

In this sample, this clonotype turned up a few times. This chain uses TRBV29-1 with TRBJ2-7, with D possibly matching TRBD2 (6 bases). The V gene's germline CDR1 is SQVTM and CDR2 ANQGSEA. CDR3 length: 14 residues. V lost 4 bases to trimming and J lost 3 bases, with 16 bases between them. The CDR3: CSVASRRGVYEQYF. The CDR3 region has the DNA TGCAGCGTTGCGTCGCGGCGGGGTGTCTACGAGCAGTACTTC.

The chain recombines TRBV7-2 with TRBJ2-7; D remains ambiguous. The CDR3 has 13 amino acids. Trimming removed 2 bases from V and 0 bases from J, with 5 bases in between. The germline V gene has CDR1 SGHTA and CDR2 FQGNSA. The CDR3 sequence is CASSLYDSYEQYF. CDR3 bases: TGTGCCAGCAGCTTATACGACTCCTACGAGCAGTACTTC.

This clonotype was counted between two and nine times. V and J are TRBV15 and TRBJ2-1, with TRBD1 matching over 8 bases. V lost 0 bases to trimming and J lost 1 base; unmatched junction nucleotides: 5. Germline V gene lookup returns CDR1 LNHNV and CDR2 YYDKDF (reference sequence). This CDR3 comprises 17 residues. The CDR3 here is CATSRDRTGTSYNEQFF. The DNA of the CDR3 is TGTGCCACCAGCAGAGATAGGACAGGGACTTCCTACAATGAGCAGTTCTTC.

This chain links TRBV4-1 with TRBJ2-5; D may be TRBD2 (6 bases). Germline CDR1 and CDR2: MGHRA and YSYEKL. The CDR3 is 15 amino acids. V shed 8 bases and J shed 5 bases, with 21 bases lying between them. This chain's CDR3 is CASGPIWAGLETQYF. The CDR3 DNA reads TGCGCCAGCGGACCGATCTGGGCGGGGCTGGAGACCCAGTACTTC.

This rearrangement joins TRBV3-1 to TRBJ2-1; D is uncertain. Deletions cut 1 base from V and 8 bases from J, with 12 bases between. The CDR3 runs to 14 residues. Germline CDR1 is LGHDT and CDR2 is YNNKEL (reference sequence). The CDR3 DNA sequence: TGTGCCAGCAGCCAAGGGACCATGATCTATGAGCAGTTCTTC. Its protein product is CASSQGTMIYEQFF.

This clonotype was seen a few times. The chain combines TRBV4-1 with TRBJ2-5; 9 bases match TRBD2. The CDR3 is 15 residues long. V was clipped by 0 bases and J by 4 bases; unmatched bases: 3. CDR1 and CDR2 (germline): MGHRA, YSYEKL. CDR3 sequence reads: CASSQDTRGGETQYF. The CDR3, as DNA: TGCGCCAGCAGCCAAGATACGCGGGGGGGAGAGACCCAGTACTTC.

The chain carries TRBV7-9 and TRBJ2-1; D perhaps matches TRBD2 (6 bases). Germline assignment: CDR1 SEHNR and CDR2 FQNEAQ (reference sequence). The CDR3 is 13 residues long. The V end was cut by 0 bases, the J end by 9 bases, with 9 bases between. CDR3 DNA sequence: TGTGCCAGCAGCTTAGCGGGAGGTCCTGAGCAGTTCTTC. It translates to CASSLAGGPEQFF.

V is TRBV12-3 or TRBV12-4 and J is TRBJ2-1; 9 bases are shared with TRBD2. After removal of 6 bases from V and 7 bases from J, the junction contained 13 bases not matched to a gene. The CDR3 has 16 residues. The CDR3 DNA sequence: TGTGCCAGCAGCATGCCCCCCCGGCGGGGGGGGAATGAGCAGTTCTTC. Protein product: CASSMPPRRGGNEQFF.

CDR3 amino acids: CASSYRPESYEQYF. Here the CDR3 DNA reads TGTGCCAGCAGTTACCGGCCGGAATCCTACGAGCAGTACTTC. The chain joins TRBV6-5 to TRBJ2-7; D is undetermined. V lost 2 bases and J lost 1, with 9 bases in between. The germline V gene encodes CDR1 MNHEY and CDR2 SVGAGI. This CDR3 region has 14 residues.

V usage is TRBV24-1 and J usage is TRBJ2-5; 8 nucleotides align to TRBD1. With V trimmed by 5 bases and J by 4 bases, 5 bases remained unmatched. The CDR3 totals 14 residues. Germline assignment: CDR1 KGHDR and CDR2 SFDVKD. The CDR3 DNA follows: TGTGCCACCAGTGGCCAGGGGGCTATAGAGACCCAGTACTTC. Translation gives CATSGQGAIETQYF.

This sequence joins TRBV12-3 or TRBV12-4 and TRBJ1-1; no definite D call. Trimming removed 1 base at V and 5 bases at J, with 11 bases between. The CDR3 covers 14 residues. The CDR3 bases are TGTGCCAGCAGTTTAGTGTGGTCAGGTACTGAAGCTTTCTTT. It is translated as CASSLVWSGTEAFF.

The J gene is TRBJ2-1, the V gene TRBV29-1, with 7 bases identical to TRBD2. In germline, CDR1 is SQVTM, CDR2 ANQGSEA. The CDR3 runs 14 residues. V lost 3 bases and J lost 7; bases outside the gene matches: 9. The CDR3 protein is CSVERERLQNEQFF. Here the CDR3 DNA reads TGCAGCGTTGAGCGGGAGAGACTCCAAAATGAGCAGTTCTTC.